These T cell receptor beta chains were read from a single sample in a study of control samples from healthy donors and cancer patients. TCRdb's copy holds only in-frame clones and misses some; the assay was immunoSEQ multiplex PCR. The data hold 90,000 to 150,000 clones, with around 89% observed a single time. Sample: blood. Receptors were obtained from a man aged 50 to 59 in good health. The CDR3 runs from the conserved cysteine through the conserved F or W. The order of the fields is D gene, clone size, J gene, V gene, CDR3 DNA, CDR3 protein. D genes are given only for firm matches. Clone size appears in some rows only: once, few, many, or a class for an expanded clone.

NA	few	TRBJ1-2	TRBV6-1	TGTGCCAGCAGTGAACAGACTAACTATGGCTACACCTTC	CASSEQTNYGYTF
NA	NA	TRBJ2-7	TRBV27	TGTGCCAGCAGCCCTGGCCTAGGGTACGAGCAGTACTTC	CASSPGLGYEQYF
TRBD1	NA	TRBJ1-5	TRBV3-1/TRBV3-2	TGTGCCAGCCGCAATGCAGGGGGCGGTAGCAATCAGCCCCAGCATTTT	CASRNAGGGSNQPQHF
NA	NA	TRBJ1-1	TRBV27	TGTGCCAGCAGTTTAGGCTCAGGGCCCCAACGAACCACTGAAGCTTTCTTT	CASSLGSGPQRTTEAFF
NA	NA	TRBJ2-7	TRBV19	TGTGCCAGTAGCCCCCGGGGTGGCTTCGAGCAGTACTTC	CASSPRGGFEQYF
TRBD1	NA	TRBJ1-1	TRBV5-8	TGTGCCAGCAGCTTGAGGGGGCCTACTGAAGCTTTCTTT	CASSLRGPTEAFF
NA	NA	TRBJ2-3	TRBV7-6	TGTGCCAGCAGCTTAGAGGCCCCAGATACGCAGTATTTT	CASSLEAPDTQYF
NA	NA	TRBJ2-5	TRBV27	TGTGCCAGCAGTTCTCCTGGCGTCCAAGAGACCCAGTACTTC	CASSSPGVQETQYF
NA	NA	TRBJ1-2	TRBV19	TGTGCCAGTAGTATAGGGGGCTCGACTAACTATGGCTACACCTTC	CASSIGGSTNYGYTF
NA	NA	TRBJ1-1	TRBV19	TGTGCCAGTAGTATAGGTGACAGGACTGAAGCTTTCTTT	CASSIGDRTEAFF
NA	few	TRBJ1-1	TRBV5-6	TGTGCCAGCAGCCAGGGATTTCGTAGGACTGAAGCTTTCTTT	CASSQGFRRTEAFF
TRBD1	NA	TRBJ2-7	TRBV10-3	TGTGCCATCAGGACAGGGCACTACGAGCAGTACTTC	CAIRTGHYEQYF
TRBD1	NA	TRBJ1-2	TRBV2	TGTGCCAGCAGTGAAGGGATGGCAGCAGGGGGGGAAAATGGCTACACCTTC	CASSEGMAAGGENGYTF
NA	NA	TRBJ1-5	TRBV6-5	TGTGCCAGCAGTTACTCGGGTTATCAGCCCCAGCATTTT	CASSYSGYQPQHF
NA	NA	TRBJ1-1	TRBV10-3	TGTGCCATCAGTCCGGGCCCAGAGGGAACTGAAGCTTTCTTT	CAISPGPEGTEAFF
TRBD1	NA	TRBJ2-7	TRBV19	TGTGCCAGTAGTACTAGGGACAGGGGCCCCTACGAGCAGTACTTC	CASSTRDRGPYEQYF
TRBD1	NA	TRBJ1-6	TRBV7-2	TGTGCCAGCAGCTTAAAACAGGGGTCACCCCTCCACTTT	CASSLKQGSPLHF
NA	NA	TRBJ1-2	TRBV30	TGTGCCTCGACTGGAGAGGGGCAGAACTATGGCTACACCTTC	CASTGEGQNYGYTF
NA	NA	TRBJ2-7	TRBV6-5	TGTGCCAGCAGGGGGTCCGTAGGGCTGCCCTACGAGCAGTACTTC	CASRGSVGLPYEQYF
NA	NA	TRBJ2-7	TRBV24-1	TGTGCCACCAGTGATCCTCAGGGTAAGCAGTACTTC	CATSDPQGKQYF
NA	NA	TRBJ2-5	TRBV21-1	TGTGCCAGCAGCAAATCCGGACTAGCGGGGGATAAGATGGGAGAGACCCAGTACTTC	CASSKSGLAGDKMGETQYF
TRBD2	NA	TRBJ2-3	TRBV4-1	TGCGCCAGCGGTCTCGGGGGGGGACGCACAGATACGCAGTATTTT	CASGLGGGRTDTQYF
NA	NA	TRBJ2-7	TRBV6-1	TGTGCCAGCAGTGAATTCCCCAGGCTTGAGTCCTACGAGCAGTACTTC	CASSEFPRLESYEQYF
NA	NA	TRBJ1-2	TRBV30	TGTGCCTGGAGTGTAACCCACGGCTATGGCTACACCTTC	CAWSVTHGYGYTF
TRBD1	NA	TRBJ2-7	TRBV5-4	TGTGCCAGCAGCCTCGGACAGGGGGGATTGTACGAGCAGTACTTC	CASSLGQGGLYEQYF
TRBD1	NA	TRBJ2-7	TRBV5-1	TGCGCCAGCAGCCTCCTCGAGGGGGCTTTCTACGAGCAGTACTTC	CASSLLEGAFYEQYF
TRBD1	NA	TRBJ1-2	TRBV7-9	TGTGCCAGCAGCCCAGGGACAGGACTCCTTTCTAACTATGGCTACACCTTC	CASSPGTGLLSNYGYTF
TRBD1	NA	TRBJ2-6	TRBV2	TGTGCCAGCAGTGAACTACAGGGGGGTCTGACTTTC	CASSELQGGLTF
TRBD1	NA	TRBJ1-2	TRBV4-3	TGCGCCAGCAGCCAATCACAGGGGGGAGACCTATATGGCTACACCTTC	CASSQSQGGDLYGYTF
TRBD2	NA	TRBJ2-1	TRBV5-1	TGCGCCAGCAGCTTCATTACCCTAGCGGGGGGTCCCAATGAGCAGTTCTTC	CASSFITLAGGPNEQFF
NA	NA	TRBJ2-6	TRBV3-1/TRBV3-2	TGTGCCAGCAGCAGGGGTTCGATCTCTGGGGCCAACGTCCTGACTTTC	CASSRGSISGANVLTF
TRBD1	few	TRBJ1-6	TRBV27	TGTGCCAGCAGTCCCGGGACAGAAGATAATTCACCCCTCCACTTT	CASSPGTEDNSPLHF
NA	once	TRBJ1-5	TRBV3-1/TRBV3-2	TGTGCCAGCAGCCAAACAGGGAGAAGGCAGCCCCAGCATTTT	CASSQTGRRQPQHF
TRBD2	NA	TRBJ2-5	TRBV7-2	TGTGCCAGCAGCCTTAGCGGGTCCCTGCAAGAGACCCAGTACTTC	CASSLSGSLQETQYF
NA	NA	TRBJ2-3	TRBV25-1	TGTGCCAGTTCCTCTTACAGGGCCCATAGCACAGATACGCAGTATTTT	CASSSYRAHSTDTQYF
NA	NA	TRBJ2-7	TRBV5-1	TGCGCCAGCAGCCAGGAGGGCTACGAGCAGTACTTC	CASSQEGYEQYF
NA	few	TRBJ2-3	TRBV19	TGTGCCAGTAGCCCCGGGACCTTCACAGATACGCAGTATTTT	CASSPGTFTDTQYF
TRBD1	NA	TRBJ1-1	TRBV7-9	TGTGCCAGCAGCTTACCAGGGGGAGTTGAAGCTTTCTTT	CASSLPGGVEAFF
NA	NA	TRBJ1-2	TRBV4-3	TGCGCCAGCAGCCAAGATCCGGGCAACTATGGCTACACCTTC	CASSQDPGNYGYTF
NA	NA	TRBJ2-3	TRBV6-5	TGTGCCAGCATCGTAGGGGGGCGGACAGATACGCAGTATTTT	CASIVGGRTDTQYF
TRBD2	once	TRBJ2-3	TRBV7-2	TGTGCCAGCAGCTCCGGGACTAGCGGAACCACAGATACGCAGTATTTT	CASSSGTSGTTDTQYF